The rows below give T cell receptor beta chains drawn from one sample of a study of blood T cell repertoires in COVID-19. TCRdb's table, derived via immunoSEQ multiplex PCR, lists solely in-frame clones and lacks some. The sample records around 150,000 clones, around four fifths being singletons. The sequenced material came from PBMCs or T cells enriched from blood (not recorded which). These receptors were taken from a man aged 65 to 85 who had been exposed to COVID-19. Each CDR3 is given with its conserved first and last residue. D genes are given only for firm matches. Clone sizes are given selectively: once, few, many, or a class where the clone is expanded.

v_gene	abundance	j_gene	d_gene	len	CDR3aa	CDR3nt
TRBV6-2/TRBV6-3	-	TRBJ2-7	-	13	CASSTGFSYEQYF	TGTGCCAGCAGTACCGGGTTCTCGTACGAGCAGTACTTC
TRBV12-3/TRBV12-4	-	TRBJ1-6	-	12	CASSSLRGPLHF	TGTGCCAGCAGTTCCCTGCGAGGACCCCTCCACTTT
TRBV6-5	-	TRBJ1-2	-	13	CASKPTANYGYTF	TGTGCCAGCAAACCGACAGCTAACTATGGCTACACCTTC
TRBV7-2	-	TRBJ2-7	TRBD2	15	CASSSRLAGTGEQYF	TGTGCCAGCAGCTCTCGACTAGCGGGAACCGGCGAGCAGTACTTC
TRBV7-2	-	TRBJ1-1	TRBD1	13	CASSASPDRDAFF	TGTGCCAGCAGCGCTTCCCCGGACAGGGACGCTTTCTTT
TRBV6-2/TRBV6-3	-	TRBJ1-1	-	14	CASSYGPQNTEAFF	TGTGCCAGCAGTTACGGGCCGCAGAACACTGAAGCTTTCTTT
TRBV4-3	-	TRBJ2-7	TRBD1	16	CASSPSRTGSSYEQYF	TGCGCCAGCAGCCCCTCCCGGACAGGGAGCTCCTACGAGCAGTACTTC
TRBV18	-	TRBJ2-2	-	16	CASSEQGSGNTGELFF	TGTGCCAGCTCGGAACAGGGAAGCGGTAATACCGGGGAGCTGTTTTTT
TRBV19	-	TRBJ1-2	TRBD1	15	CASTEDRGRNYGYTF	TGTGCCAGTACCGAGGACAGGGGGCGGAACTATGGCTACACCTTC
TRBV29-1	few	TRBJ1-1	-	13	CSVEVPGLTEAFF	TGCAGCGTTGAAGTGCCGGGACTAACTGAAGCTTTCTTT
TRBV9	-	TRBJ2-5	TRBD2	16	CASSVGLAGSQETQYF	TGTGCCAGCAGCGTTGGACTAGCGGGAAGTCAAGAGACCCAGTACTTC
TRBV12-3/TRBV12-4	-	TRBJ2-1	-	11	CASSLQGSKFF	TGTGCCAGCAGCCTACAGGGTTCTAAGTTCTTC
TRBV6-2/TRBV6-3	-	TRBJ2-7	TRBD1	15	CASSDPGQPSTGQYF	TGTGCCAGCAGTGACCCGGGACAGCCTTCTACGGGGCAGTACTTC
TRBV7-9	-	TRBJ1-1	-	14	CASSLGQPRTEAFF	TGTGCCAGCAGCTTAGGACAGCCAAGGACTGAAGCTTTCTTT
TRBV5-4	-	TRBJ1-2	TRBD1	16	CASSLGNPTGGEGYTF	TGTGCCAGCAGCTTGGGTAACCCGACAGGGGGCGAAGGCTACACCTTC
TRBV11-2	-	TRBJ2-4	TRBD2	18	CASSFVRGSGIAKNIQYF	TGTGCCAGCAGCTTTGTGCGGGGCAGCGGGATAGCCAAAAACATTCAGTACTTC
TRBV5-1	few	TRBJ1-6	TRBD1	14	CASSLTGEYSPLHF	TGCGCCAGCAGCTTGACAGGGGAGTATTCACCCCTCCACTTT
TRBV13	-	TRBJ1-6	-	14	CASRRGNINSPLHF	TGTGCCAGCAGAAGGGGTAATATCAATTCACCCCTCCACTTT
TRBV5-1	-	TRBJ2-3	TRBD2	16	CASSLLAGASTDTQYF	TGCGCCAGCAGCTTACTAGCGGGTGCTAGCACAGATACGCAGTATTTT
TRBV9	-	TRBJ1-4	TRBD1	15	CASSGQGASNEKLFF	TGTGCCAGCAGCGGACAGGGGGCGTCTAATGAAAAACTGTTTTTT
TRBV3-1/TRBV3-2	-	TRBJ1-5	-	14	CASSQGPGNQPQHF	TGTGCCAGCAGCCAGGGGCCGGGCAATCAGCCCCAGCATTTT
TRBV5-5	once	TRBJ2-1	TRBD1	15	CASSYTGVAGNEQFF	TGTGCCAGCAGCTATACAGGGGTCGCGGGCAATGAGCAGTTCTTC
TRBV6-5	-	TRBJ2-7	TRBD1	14	CASTRDRASYEQYF	TGTGCCAGCACCCGGGACAGGGCCTCCTACGAGCAGTACTTC
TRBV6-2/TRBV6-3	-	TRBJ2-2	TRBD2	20	CASRYRGGLAGEKNTGELFF	TGTGCCAGCAGATACAGGGGAGGACTAGCGGGGGAGAAGAACACCGGGGAGCTGTTTTTT
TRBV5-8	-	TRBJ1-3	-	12	CASSLVGNTIYF	TGTGCCAGCAGCCTCGTCGGAAACACCATATATTTT
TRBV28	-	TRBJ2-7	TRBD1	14	CASSLGQGVYEQYF	TGTGCCAGCAGTTTGGGACAGGGGGTCTACGAGCAGTACTTC
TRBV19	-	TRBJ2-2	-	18	CASTSPFDEGLVPGELFF	TGTGCCAGTACCTCTCCCTTCGACGAGGGTCTGGTACCCGGGGAGCTGTTTTTT
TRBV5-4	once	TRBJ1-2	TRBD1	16	CASSSPGEDRGYGYTF	TGTGCCAGCAGCTCCCCGGGGGAGGACAGGGGATATGGCTACACCTTC
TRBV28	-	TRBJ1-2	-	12	CASSNKNYGYTF	TGTGCCAGCAGCAACAAGAACTATGGCTACACCTTC
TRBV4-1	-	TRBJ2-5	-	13	CASSRGGLETQYF	TGCGCCAGCAGCCGGGGGGGGCTGGAGACCCAGTACTTC
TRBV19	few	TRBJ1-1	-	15	CASSGRGGRGTEAFF	TGTGCCAGTAGTGGTAGGGGGGGCAGGGGCACTGAAGCTTTCTTT
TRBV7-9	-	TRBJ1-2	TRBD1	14	CASSSPTGNYGYTF	TGTGCCAGCAGCTCTCCGACAGGGAATTATGGCTACACCTTC
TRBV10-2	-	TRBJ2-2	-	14	CASIRGGNTGELFF	TGCGCCAGCATTCGAGGGGGGAACACCGGGGAGCTGTTTTTT
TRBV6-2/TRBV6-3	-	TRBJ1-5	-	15	CASSYAGSASQPQHF	TGTGCCAGCAGTTACGCGGGGAGTGCTTCTCAGCCCCAGCATTTT
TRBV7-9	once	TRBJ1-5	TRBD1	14	CASSAGQGYQPQHF	TGTGCCAGCAGCGCGGGACAGGGATATCAGCCCCAGCATTTT
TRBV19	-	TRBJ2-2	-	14	CASSISLNTGELFF	TGTGCCAGTAGTATCTCCCTTAACACCGGGGAGCTGTTTTTT
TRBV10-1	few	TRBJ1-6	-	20	CASSESRGGRDPSYNSPLHF	TGCGCCAGCAGTGAGTCGCGCGGGGGAAGGGATCCCTCCTATAATTCACCCCTCCACTTT
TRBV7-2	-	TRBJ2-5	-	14	CASSLAGEGETQYF	TGTGCCAGCAGCTTAGCCGGGGAAGGGGAGACCCAGTACTTC
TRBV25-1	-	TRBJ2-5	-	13	CASSGTSKETQYF	TGTGCCAGCAGTGGTACTAGCAAGGAAACCCAGTACTTC
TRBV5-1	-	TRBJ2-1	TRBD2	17	CASSLGRGLAEGNEQFF	TGCGCCAGCAGCTTGGGTAGAGGGCTAGCGGAGGGGAATGAGCAGTTCTTC
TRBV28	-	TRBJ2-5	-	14	CASRGARSGETQYF	TGTGCCAGCAGAGGCGCCCGGAGTGGAGAGACCCAGTACTTC
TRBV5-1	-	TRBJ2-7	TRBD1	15	CASSFGQGAIYEQYF	TGCGCCAGCAGCTTCGGACAGGGGGCGATCTACGAGCAGTACTTC